This T cell receptor beta chain came from a study of T cells in Graves' hyperthyroidism and ophthalmopathy. Per germline, CDR1 SNHLY and CDR2 FYNNEI. V was clipped by 8 bases and J by 5 bases, with 16 bases between them. CDR3 length equals 15 residues. This clonotype came up many times. Uncontrolled infection, other autoimmune disease, pregnancy or lactation disqualified patients from enrolment. Amplification targeted TCR beta CDR3 regions from RNA transcripts. Using the HTBI primer set, a first-round RT-PCR was run on the TCR CDR3. Each CDR3 protein is one row after TCRdb ran MiXCR on the multiplex PCR reads. The sample consists of fewer than 450,000 distinct CDR3 sequences, about 18% of them appearing once.

Sequencing was carried out using blood. This receptor was identified in a woman under 40 with Graves' hyperthyroidism that later progressed to Graves' ophthalmopathy. The chain employs TRBV2 and TRBJ2-6, with D possibly matching TRBD1 (6 bases). The DNA for the CDR3 is TGTGCCAGCCGCAGGGGAGAGCTCTGGGCCAACGTCCTGACTTTC. It specifies CASRRGELWANVLTF.